These 26 T cell receptor beta chains were all obtained from the same sample, sequenced in a study of cytomegalovirus exposure and HLA in healthy donors. Method: immunoSEQ multiplex PCR; TCRdb's copy keeps in-frame clones and lacks some. The table shows some 74,000 clones, with approximately 94% occurring only once. Sequenced material: PBMCs. These receptors were taken from a woman in her 30s in good health and CMV-seronegative.

The V call is TRBV9, the J call TRBJ2-1, with a weak D call TRBD2 (5 bases). CDR3 length: 16 residues. Trimming removed 0 bases at V and 3 bases at J, with 13 bases between. Germline loops: CDR1 SGDLS, CDR2 YYNGEE. DNA of the CDR3: TGTGCCAGCAGCGTAGGAGTCTCACGGGACTACAATGAGCAGTTCTTC. As protein: CASSVGVSRDYNEQFF.

This chain uses TRBV7-9 with TRBJ1-1; D is undetermined. The CDR3 extends over 14 amino acids. Trimming removed 6 bases at V and 2 bases at J, with 13 bases between. The germline V gene encodes CDR1 SEHNR and CDR2 FQNEAQ (reference sequence). The CDR3 spells CASRPREVNTEAFF. In nucleotides, the CDR3 is TGTGCCAGCAGACCAAGGGAGGTCAACACTGAAGCTTTCTTT.

This clone appeared a single time. The chain couples TRBV14 to TRBJ2-1, with D maybe TRBD2 (6 bases). CDR1 SGHDN and CDR2 FVKESK come from the germline V gene. V was trimmed by 5 bases and J by 8 bases, leaving 19 bases between them. The CDR3 has 15 residues. CDR3 loop: CASSDLGRAGDEQFF. CDR3 DNA sequence: TGTGCCAGCAGCGACCTGGGACGAGCGGGCGATGAGCAGTTCTTC.

This sequence joins TRBV29-1 and TRBJ1-1; weak D call: TRBD1 (6 bases). Germline V gives CDR1 SQVTM, CDR2 ANQGSEA. The CDR3 has 14 amino acids. V was pared by 8 bases and J by 4 bases, with 20 bases between. This chain's CDR3 is CSTAGGQSITEAFF. DNA of the CDR3: TGCAGCACTGCGGGGGGGCAATCGATCACTGAAGCTTTCTTT.

This rearrangement joins TRBV6-1 to TRBJ2-3; 7 bases are a match to TRBD1. The trim removed 6 bases at V and 4 bases at J, leaving 7 bases unmatched. The germline V gene encodes CDR1 MNHNS and CDR2 SASEGT. This CDR3 has 14 residues. The CDR3 here is CASRLRQGPDTQYF. The CDR3 DNA reads TGTGCCAGCAGACTAAGACAGGGCCCAGATACGCAGTATTTT.

This sequence joins TRBV18 and TRBJ1-1, with TRBD1 identical over 10 bases. V trimming: 6 bases; J trimming: 0 bases; junction bases outside the gene matches: 4. In germline, CDR1 is KGHSH, CDR2 LQKENI. This CDR3 is built from 15 residues. CDR3 loop: CASSGTGVMNTEAFF. In DNA form, the CDR3 reads TGTGCCAGCTCCGGGACAGGGGTTATGAACACTGAAGCTTTCTTT.

The chain recombines TRBV6-1 with TRBJ2-5; D is possibly TRBD2 (5 bases). V was trimmed by 3 bases and J by 5 bases, leaving 19 bases between them. Germline assignment: CDR1 MNHNS and CDR2 SASEGT. The CDR3 covers 16 residues. The CDR3 region is CASSDPRGTTRETQYF. CDR3 coding DNA: TGTGCCAGCAGTGACCCTCGGGGTACAACACGGGAGACCCAGTACTTC.

The chain employs TRBV15 and TRBJ2-2, with D perhaps TRBD2 (5 bases). Germline CDR1 LNHNV, CDR2 YYDKDF (reference sequence). The V and J ends lost 0 bases and 7 bases respectively, with 21 bases between them. CDR3 length: 18 amino acids. The CDR3 reads CATSRDLGGGGGIGELFF. The CDR3 region has the DNA TGTGCCACCAGCAGAGATCTCGGTGGTGGAGGTGGGATCGGGGAGCTGTTTTTT.

The chain combines TRBV5-1 with TRBJ1-3; TRBD1 aligns across 11 bases. This CDR3 contains 18 residues. Losses at the gene ends were 5 bases for V and 4 bases for J; bases not matched to a gene: 14. The germline V gene encodes CDR1 SGHRS and CDR2 YFSETQ. CDR3 sequence (DNA): TGCGCCAGCAGATACGGACAGGGGGCAGGCGGGTCGGGAAACACCATATATTTT. Its protein is CASRYGQGAGGSGNTIYF.

In regard to this clone: The CDR3 ends on some other residue instead of the conserved phenylalanine or tryptophan, so this is likely a read error. No DNA is shown, since the ends of the CDR3 on it are uncertain; the CDR3 is the one TCRdb lists. The chain is built from TRBV6-6 and TRBJ1-2; whether TRBD1, the table's D call, matches the DNA was not checked. The CDR3 adds up to 11 amino acids, both ends counted. CDR1 and CDR2 (germline): MNHNY, SVGAGI (reference sequence). CDR3 sequence: CASSNDRVTFV.

This chain connects TRBV6-5 to TRBJ2-7; 12 nucleotides align to TRBD2. CDR3 size: 15 residues. Germline V CDR1 and CDR2: MNHEY, SVGAGI. Trimming at V came to 4 bases and at J to 2 bases, leaving 3 bases not matched to a gene. CDR3 region: CASSSLAGGPYEQYF. In DNA form, the CDR3 reads TGTGCCAGCAGTTCCCTAGCGGGAGGGCCCTACGAGCAGTACTTC.

The chain uses TRBV30 and TRBJ1-5, with D perhaps TRBD1 (6 bases). V was shortened by 0 bases and J by 3 bases, with 12 bases between the two germline ends. Per the germline V gene, CDR1 is GTSNPN and CDR2 is SVGIG (reference sequence). This CDR3 has 15 residues. The CDR3 reads CAWSVPGHFNQPQHF. CDR3 sequence (DNA): TGTGCCTGGAGTGTACCGGGACACTTCAATCAGCCCCAGCATTTT. Full variable domain (outside the CDR3, taken from reference TRBV30 and TRBJ1-5): SQTIHQWPATLVQPVGSPLSLECTVEGTSNPNLYWYRQAAGRGLQLLFYSVGIGQISSEVPQNLSASRPQDRQFILSSKKLLLSDSGFYLCAWSVPGHFNQPQHFGDGTRLSIL.

The J gene is TRBJ1-4, the V gene TRBV27; a possible D gene is TRBD1 (6 bases). Germline loops: CDR1 MNHEY, CDR2 SMNVEV (reference sequence). The CDR3 length is 15 residues. V lost 10 bases and J lost 4, with 19 bases in between. DNA of the CDR3: TGTGCCACCAAGAAGGCGGACAGAAATAATGAAAAACTGTTTTTT. Protein sequence: CATKKADRNNEKLFF.

The chain recombines TRBV28 with TRBJ1-1; maybe TRBD1 (5 bases). The CDR3 loop spans 12 amino acids. CDR1 is MDHEN, CDR2 SYDVKM, per germline. V dropped 4 bases and J dropped 7 bases, with 10 bases sitting between them. In DNA form, the CDR3 reads TGTGCCAGCAGTTCCGACAGACATGAAGCTTTCTTT. Protein sequence: CASSSDRHEAFF. The full variable domain, completed using reference TRBV28 and TRBJ1-1, is DVKVTQSSRYLVKRTGEKVFLECVQDMDHENMFWYRQDPGLGLRLIYFSYDVKMKEKGDIPEGYSVSREKKERFSLILESASTNQTSMYLCASSSDRHEAFFGQGTRLTVV.

This chain links TRBV18 with TRBJ1-1; D possibly corresponds to TRBD1 (5 bases). Trimming cost V 6 bases and J 0 bases, with 14 bases left between them. The CDR3 spans 15 residues. Germline values: CDR1 KGHSH, CDR2 LQKENI. The DNA for the CDR3 is TGTGCCAGCTCCGGGCGGGGGACGATGAACACTGAAGCTTTCTTT. Its translation is CASSGRGTMNTEAFF.

The chain carries TRBV6-5 and TRBJ1-2; 8 bases match TRBD1. Germline CDR1 reads MNHEY; CDR2 reads SVGAGI. V gave up 5 bases and J gave up 4 bases; unmatched junction bases: 9. The CDR3 consists of 15 residues. The CDR3 coding sequence is TGTGCCAGCAGTCCCGGTGGACAGGGAATCTATGGCTACACCTTC. This codes for CASSPGGQGIYGYTF.

The chain uses TRBV28 and TRBJ2-5, with TRBD2 matching over 7 bases. Looked up from germline, CDR1 is MDHEN and CDR2 is SYDVKM. Losses at the gene ends were 6 bases for V and 7 bases for J; bases not matched to a gene: 11. The CDR3 contains 14 residues. The CDR3 DNA follows: TGTGCCAGCAGGTACAGCGGGAAGCGTGGGACCCAGTACTTC. Translating it yields CASRYSGKRGTQYF.

V is TRBV4-2 and J is TRBJ2-7; 9 bases align to TRBD1. Trimming removed 0 bases from V and 4 bases from J; junction bases left unmatched: 13. Germline-derived CDR1 and CDR2 are LGHNA and YNFKEQ. The CDR3 spans 18 residues. The CDR3: CASSQDKIPGTGRYEQYF. CDR3 in DNA: TGTGCCAGCAGCCAAGATAAGATTCCCGGGACAGGGCGTTACGAGCAGTACTTC.

This clone was picked up one time. The V gene is TRBV30, the J gene TRBJ1-1; TRBD1 matches 9 bases. CDR3 length: 14 residues. V trimming: 7 bases; J trimming: 5 bases; junction bases outside the gene matches: 11. CDR1 is GTSNPN and CDR2 is SVGIG in the germline V gene (reference sequence). The CDR3 DNA reads TGTGCCTTTGAACAGGGGGCCGGGGGAACTGAAGCTTTCTTT. Protein sequence: CAFEQGAGGTEAFF.

This clone appeared once. The chain joins TRBV30 to TRBJ1-5; D not resolved. Germline CDR1 GTSNPN, CDR2 SVGIG (reference sequence). V was cut by 4 bases and J by 1 base, with 11 bases left in between. This CDR3 region has 14 residues. In DNA, the CDR3 is TGTGCCTGGAATGGTCAGTCGAGCAATCAGCCCCAGCATTTT. Its translation: CAWNGQSSNQPQHF.

This chain connects TRBV5-1 to TRBJ2-3; 10 nucleotides align to TRBD2. The ends lost 4 bases at V and 1 base at J; junction bases unmatched: 12. CDR1 and CDR2 from the germline V gene are SGHRS and YFSETQ. The CDR3 covers 18 residues. CDR3 sequence (DNA): TGCGCCAGCAGCCGCCGGGGGAGCGGGGGGGCCGGCACAGATACGCAGTATTTT. Residues: CASSRRGSGGAGTDTQYF. Using reference TRBV5-1 and TRBJ2-3 for the parts outside the CDR3, the full variable domain is KAGVTQTPRYLIKTRGQQVTLSCSPISGHRSVSWYQQTPGQGLQFLFEYFSETQRNKGNFPGRFSGRQFSNSRSEMNVSTLELGDSALYLCASSRRGSGGAGTDTQYFGPGTRLTVL.

The CDR3 bases are TGTGCCAGCAGTTACTCGACAGGCTCACTTAACTATGGCTACACCTTC. It encodes CASSYSTGSLNYGYTF. The chain has TRBV6-5 and TRBJ1-2; perhaps TRBD1 as D (6 bases). Trimming removed 0 bases from V and 1 base from J, with 12 bases in between. CDR1 is MNHEY, CDR2 SVGAGI, per germline. CDR3 length: 16 amino acids.

J is TRBJ2-1 and V is TRBV4-1, with D possibly being TRBD2 (5 bases). Trimming stripped 0 bases from V and 9 bases from J, with 15 bases between. The CDR3 sequence is 15 residues long. Germline loops: CDR1 MGHRA, CDR2 YSYEKL. The CDR3 here is CASSQETTKGGEQFF. In DNA form, the CDR3 reads TGCGCCAGCAGCCAAGAGACTACTAAGGGTGGTGAGCAGTTCTTC.

The gene calls are TRBV4-1 and TRBJ2-3; 12 positions match TRBD2. V was pared by 0 bases and J by 0 bases, with 1 base of the junction left unmatched. The V gene's germline CDR1 is MGHRA and CDR2 YSYEKL. This CDR3 is built from 17 residues. The CDR3 sequence is CASSQEGTSGSTDTQYF. CDR3 nucleotides: TGCGCCAGCAGCCAAGAGGGGACTAGCGGGAGCACAGATACGCAGTATTTT.

The chain recombines TRBV7-8 with TRBJ1-3, with D perhaps TRBD1 (6 bases). Germline V gene sequence: CDR1 SGHVS, CDR2 FQNEAQ. There are 16 residues in the CDR3. V dropped 3 bases and J dropped 0 bases, with 12 bases sitting between them. In DNA, the CDR3 is TGTGCCAGCAGCTTTTGGGGGGGCGACTCTGGAAACACCATATATTTT. It specifies CASSFWGGDSGNTIYF.

The chain joins TRBV6-1 to TRBJ1-6, with 9 nucleotides matching TRBD1. The CDR3 loop spans 15 amino acids. From germline, CDR1 is MNHNS and CDR2 SASEGT. Trimming cost V 5 bases and J 5 bases; bases outside gene matches: 4. The CDR3 DNA reads TGTGCCAGCAGTCAGGACAGGGGACATAATTCACCCCTCCACTTT. Translating gives CASSQDRGHNSPLHF.